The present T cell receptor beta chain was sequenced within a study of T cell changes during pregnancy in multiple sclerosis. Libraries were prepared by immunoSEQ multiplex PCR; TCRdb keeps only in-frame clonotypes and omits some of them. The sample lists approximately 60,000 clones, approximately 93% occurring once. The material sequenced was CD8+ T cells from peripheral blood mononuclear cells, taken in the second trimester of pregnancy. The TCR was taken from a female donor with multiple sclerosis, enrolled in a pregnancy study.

CDR3 sequence: CASSPRGASTGELFF. In nucleotides, the CDR3 is TGTGCCAGCAGCCCGCGGGGCGCCAGCACCGGGGAGCTGTTTTTT. The rearrangement joins TRBV13 to TRBJ2-2; the D gene is possibly TRBD2 (6 bases). V was cut by 5 bases and J by 4 bases, with 14 bases left in between. The CDR3 extends over 15 amino acids. Germline V gene sequence: CDR1 PRHDT, CDR2 FYEKMQ (reference sequence).